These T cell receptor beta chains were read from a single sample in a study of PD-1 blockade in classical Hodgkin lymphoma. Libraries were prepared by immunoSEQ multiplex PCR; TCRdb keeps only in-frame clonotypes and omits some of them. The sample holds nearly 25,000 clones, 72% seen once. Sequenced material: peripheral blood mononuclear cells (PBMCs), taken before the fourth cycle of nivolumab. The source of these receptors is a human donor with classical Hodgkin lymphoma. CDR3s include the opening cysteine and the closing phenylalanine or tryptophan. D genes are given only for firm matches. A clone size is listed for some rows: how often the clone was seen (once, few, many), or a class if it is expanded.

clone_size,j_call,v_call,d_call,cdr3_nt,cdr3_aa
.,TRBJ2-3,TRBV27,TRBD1,TGTGCCAGCAGCCGACCGGGACAGGGCACAGATACGCAGTATTTT,CASSRPGQGTDTQYF
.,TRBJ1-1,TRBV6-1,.,TGTGCCAGCAGTGAACGCGGGAACACTGAAGCTTTCTTT,CASSERGNTEAFF
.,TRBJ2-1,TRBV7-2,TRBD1,TGTGCCAGCAGCCCGATGGCAGGGGGCAATGAGCAGTTCTTC,CASSPMAGGNEQFF
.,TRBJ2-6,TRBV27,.,TGTGCCAGCAGTTTACAGGGTCAAGCTGGGGCCAACGTCCTGACTTTC,CASSLQGQAGANVLTF
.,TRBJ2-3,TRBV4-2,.,TGTGCCAGCAGCCAAGGTCGGGGCACAGATACGCAGTATTTT,CASSQGRGTDTQYF
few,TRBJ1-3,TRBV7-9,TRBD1,TGTGCCAGCAGCTTAGCGACAGGGGCTGGAAACACCATATATTTT,CASSLATGAGNTIYF
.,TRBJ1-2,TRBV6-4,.,TGTGCCACCGTAGTATCAAACTATGGCTACACCTTC,CATVVSNYGYTF
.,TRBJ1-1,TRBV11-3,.,TGTGCCAGCCGCCTTGGGAGTGGGGTAGGAGCTTTCTTT,CASRLGSGVGAFF
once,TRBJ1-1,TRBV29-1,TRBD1,TGCAGCGTCGCGCATGACAGGGCCACTGAAGCTTTCTTT,CSVAHDRATEAFF
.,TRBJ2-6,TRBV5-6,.,TGTGCCAGCAGCTTGGGAGCTCTGCCGGCCAACGTCCTGACTTTC,CASSLGALPANVLTF
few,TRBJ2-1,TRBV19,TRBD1,TGTGCCAGTAGTTGGACAGGCCATGAGCAGTTCTTC,CASSWTGHEQFF
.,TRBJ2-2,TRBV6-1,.,TGTGCCAGCAGTGAGTCACAGGGAGGGACCGGGGAGCTGTTTTTT,CASSESQGGTGELFF
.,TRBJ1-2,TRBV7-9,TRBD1,TGTGCCAGCAGCCGAGGGACAGGGACTAACTATGGCTACACCTTC,CASSRGTGTNYGYTF
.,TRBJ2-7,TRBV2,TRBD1,TGTGCCAGCAGTGACCGGGACAGAGACTACGAGCAGTACTTC,CASSDRDRDYEQYF
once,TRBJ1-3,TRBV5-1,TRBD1,TGCGCCAGCAGCCCAGGGACAGGGGCCTCTGGAAACACCATATATTTT,CASSPGTGASGNTIYF
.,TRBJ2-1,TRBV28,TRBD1,TGTGCCAGCAGCGGGGGACAGGTCCTCTCCTACAATGAGCAGTTCTTC,CASSGGQVLSYNEQFF
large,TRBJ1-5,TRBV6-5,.,TGTGCAACCCATCCCGACTTGACTCAGCCCCAGCATTTT,CATHPDLTQPQHF
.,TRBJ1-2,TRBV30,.,TGTGCCTGGAGTGGCGGGTATGGCTACACCTTC,CAWSGGYGYTF
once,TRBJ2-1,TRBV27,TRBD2,TGTGCCAGCAGTACCATGGGCGGGGGGGCCTACAATGAGCAGTTCTTC,CASSTMGGGAYNEQFF
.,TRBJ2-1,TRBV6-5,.,TGTGCCAGCAGTTACCAAATGAACAATGAGCAGTTCTTC,CASSYQMNNEQFF
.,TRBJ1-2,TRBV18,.,TGTGCCAGCTCACCAATTGAGGGACATAACTATGGCTACACCTTC,CASSPIEGHNYGYTF
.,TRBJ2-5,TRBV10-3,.,TGTGCCATCGCAGCCTTAGCGAGCCAAGAGACCCAGTACTTC,CAIAALASQETQYF
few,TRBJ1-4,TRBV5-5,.,TGTGCCAGCAGCAGCGCCGGGACGGGGGGCGAAAAACTGTTTTTT,CASSSAGTGGEKLFF
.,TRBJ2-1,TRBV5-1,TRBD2,TGCGCCAGCAAGGCGGGGGACTCCTACAATGAGCAGTTCTTC,CASKAGDSYNEQFF
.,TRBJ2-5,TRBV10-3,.,TGTGCCATCAGGGGGGGGGCGGAGACCCAGTACTTC,CAIRGGAETQYF
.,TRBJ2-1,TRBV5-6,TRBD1,TGTGCCAGCAGCGGCTGGGGCCGGGACAGGTATAACAATGAGCAGTTCTTC,CASSGWGRDRYNNEQFF
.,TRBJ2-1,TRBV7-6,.,TGTGCCAGCAGCCCGGGATCCTCCTACAATGAGCAGTTCTTC,CASSPGSSYNEQFF
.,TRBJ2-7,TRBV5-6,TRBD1,TGTGCCAGCAGCTCGTCAGGGGGCGCGGCCTACGAGCAGTACTTC,CASSSSGGAAYEQYF
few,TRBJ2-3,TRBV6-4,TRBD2,TGTGCCAGCAGTGACGGGGGGGCAGATACGCAGTATTTT,CASSDGGADTQYF
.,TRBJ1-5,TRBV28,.,TGTGCCAGCAGTTTTGCAGGGAATAATCAGCCCCAGCATTTT,CASSFAGNNQPQHF
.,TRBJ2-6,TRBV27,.,TGTGCCAGCAGTTTATTGGAGGCTACTGGGGCCAACGTCCTGACTTTC,CASSLLEATGANVLTF
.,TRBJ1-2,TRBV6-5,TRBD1,TGTGCCAGCAGTTACTCGAGAAGACAGGGATCGGGTGGCTACACCTTC,CASSYSRRQGSGGYTF
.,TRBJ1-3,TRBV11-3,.,TGTGCCAGCAGCTCCCTTCCCGGAAACACCATATATTTT,CASSSLPGNTIYF
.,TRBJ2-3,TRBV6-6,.,TGTGCCAGCAGGCGACGGGGGCCGAGCGATACGCAGTATTTT,CASRRRGPSDTQYF
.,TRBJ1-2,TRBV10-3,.,TGTGCCAGCAGTTACCTCGGGTCTCAGGATGGCTACACCTTC,CASSYLGSQDGYTF
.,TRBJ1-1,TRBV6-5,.,TGTGCCGCGGGGGGTACCGAAGCTTTCTTT,CAAGGTEAFF
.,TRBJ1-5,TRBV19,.,TGTGCCAGTAGTATGGGCCCGACCTATAATCAGCCCCAGCATTTT,CASSMGPTYNQPQHF
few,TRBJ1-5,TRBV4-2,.,TGTGCCAGCAGCCAAGACGGGAGCAATCAGCCCCAGCATTTT,CASSQDGSNQPQHF
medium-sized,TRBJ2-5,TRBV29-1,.,TGCAGCGCCGGTTGGAGGGGAGGAGAGACCCAGTACTTC,CSAGWRGGETQYF
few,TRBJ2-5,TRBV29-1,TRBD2,TGCAGCGTACCGGGACTAGCGGCGGAGACCCAGTACTTC,CSVPGLAAETQYF
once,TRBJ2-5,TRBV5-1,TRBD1,TGCGCCAGCAGCTCCGGACAGGTACAGGAGACCCAGTACTTC,CASSSGQVQETQYF
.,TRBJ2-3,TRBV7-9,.,TGTGCCAGCAGTTCACGGTCAGATACGCAGTATTTT,CASSSRSDTQYF
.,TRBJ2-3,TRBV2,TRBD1,TGTGCCAGCAGTAATTACCAGGGGGATGGGGATACGCAGTATTTT,CASSNYQGDGDTQYF
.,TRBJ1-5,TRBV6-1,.,TGTGCCAGCAGTACCTCAAATACTCCCCAGCATTTT,CASSTSNTPQHF
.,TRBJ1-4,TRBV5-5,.,TGTGCCAGCAGCTTAACAGGGTTAAGGGAAAAACTGTTTTTT,CASSLTGLREKLFF
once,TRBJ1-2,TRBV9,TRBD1,TGTGCCAGCAGCGCCGATTACAGGGGGCAGCACTATGGCTACACCTTC,CASSADYRGQHYGYTF
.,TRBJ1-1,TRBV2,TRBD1,TGTGCCAGCAGTGGGACAGGCGGAAACACTGAAGCTTTCTTT,CASSGTGGNTEAFF